Presented here are 19 T cell receptor beta chains from one specimen sequenced in a study of shared clonotypes between healthy human individuals. The table came from immunoSEQ multiplex PCR; TCRdb's copy has only in-frame clones and leaves some out. The data hold about 470,000 clones, with roughly 80% observed a single time. Specimen: PBMCs. Receptor source: a woman in her thirties or forties in good health. Some clones in this sample may be carry-over from other donors' samples.

This clone has a handful of counts. The J gene is TRBJ2-3, the V gene TRBV15; possibly TRBD2 for D (5 bases). CDR1 and CDR2 (germline): LNHNV, YYDKDF (reference sequence). CDR3 size: 15 residues. The V and J ends lost 0 bases and 2 bases respectively, with 9 bases between them. CDR3 protein: CATSRDGLNTDTQYF. The CDR3 DNA follows: TGTGCCACCAGCAGAGACGGACTTAACACAGATACGCAGTATTTT.

This chain connects TRBV29-1 to TRBJ2-5; tentatively, D is TRBD1 or TRBD2 (5 bases each). Germline CDR1 is SQVTM and CDR2 is ANQGSEA. Trimming removed 4 bases at V and 5 bases at J, with 14 bases between. This CDR3 is 13 amino acids long. The chain's CDR3 is CSVVTGGQETQYF. For the CDR3, the DNA is TGCAGCGTTGTCACTGGGGGTCAGGAGACCCAGTACTTC.

The chain is built from TRBV29-1 and TRBJ1-2, with 8 bases lining up with TRBD1. Germline V gene lookup returns CDR1 SQVTM and CDR2 ANQGSEA. The CDR3 has 13 residues. The J segment lost 7 bases and the V segment lost 3 bases, leaving 7 bases of the junction unmatched. The CDR3 is CSVEDRENGGYTF. The CDR3 bases are TGCAGCGTTGAGGACAGGGAGAACGGTGGCTACACCTTC.

The genes are TRBV7-9 and TRBJ2-7; TRBD1 agrees at 11 bases. CDR1 SEHNR and CDR2 FQNEAQ come from the germline V gene (reference sequence). This CDR3 spans 13 amino acids. J lost 6 bases, V lost 4 bases, and 2 bases had no gene match. CDR3 nucleotide sequence: TGTGCCAGCAGCTCCGGGACAGGGGGCGAGCAGTACTTC. This gives the protein CASSSGTGGEQYF.

The chain joins TRBV4-1 to TRBJ2-2; 9 bases are a match to TRBD2. In germline, CDR1 is MGHRA, CDR2 YSYEKL. J gave up 7 bases and V 3 bases, and 6 bases lay outside the gene matches. CDR3 length equals 15 residues. As DNA, the CDR3 is TGCGCCAGCAGCCATAGCGGGGGCCGGGGCGGGGAGCTGTTTTTT. Translating it yields CASSHSGGRGGELFF.

The genes are TRBV4-3 and TRBJ1-1, with a weak D call TRBD1 (6 bases). The CDR3 is 13 residues long. V lost 4 bases, J lost 5 bases, and 11 bases lay in between. Germline V gene sequence: CDR1 LGHNA, CDR2 YSLEER. CDR3 DNA sequence: TGCGCCAGCAGCCTCGACAGGTCGACTGAAGCTTTCTTT. Translating gives CASSLDRSTEAFF.

The chain combines TRBV7-2 with TRBJ2-3; maybe TRBD2 (6 bases). This CDR3 is 14 amino acids long. Germline V lookup: CDR1 SGHTA, CDR2 FQGNSA. V was clipped by 5 bases and J by 6 bases, with 15 bases between them. CDR3: CASSVRDRGDTQYF. The DNA of the CDR3 is TGTGCCAGCAGCGTCCGGGACCGGGGGGATACGCAGTATTTT.

As to this clone: A far more abundant clone sits one base away, making this likely a read error. The chain is built from TRBV18 and TRBJ2-7; 10 nucleotides align to TRBD1. Germline-derived CDR1 and CDR2 are KGHSH and LQKENI. The CDR3 loop spans 15 amino acids. CDR3 sequence reads: CVSSPTRTGGTEQYF. The DNA for the CDR3 is TGTGTCAGCTCACCCACCAGGACAGGGGGGACCGAGCAGTACTTC.

The chain is built from TRBV6-1 and TRBJ1-4, with 8 bases identical to TRBD1. Germline assignment: CDR1 MNHNS and CDR2 SASEGT. The CDR3 is 16 amino acids. With 0 bases clipped from V and 7 bases from J, the junction kept 7 bases outside the gene matches. This CDR3 is CASSEAPGQDGEKLFF. The CDR3, as DNA: TGTGCCAGCAGTGAAGCGCCGGGACAGGACGGTGAAAAACTGTTTTTT.

V and J are TRBV6-4 and TRBJ2-6; D is undetermined. Between the trimmed V and J ends, which lost 5 bases and 0 bases, there was a span of 8 bases. CDR1 and CDR2 (germline): MRHNA, SNTAGT. CDR3 length: 15 amino acids. CDR3 nucleotide sequence: TGTGCCAGCAGTAAAACAGCCTCTGGGGCCAACGTCCTGACTTTC. This gives the protein CASSKTASGANVLTF.

This clone was picked up a small number of times. Other DNA sequences in the sample encode the same CDR3. V usage is TRBV29-1 and J usage is TRBJ2-5; the D is unclear. The length of the CDR3 is 11 residues. Trimming removed 4 bases from V and 1 base from J, with 4 bases in between. Germline CDR1 and CDR2: SQVTM and ANQGSEA. CDR3 amino acids: CSVALQETQYF. The CDR3 DNA reads TGCAGCGTTGCACTCCAAGAGACCCAGTACTTC.

Worth noting for this clone: The junction departs from the called germline gene at one end, perhaps through a read error. The chain uses TRBV4-1 and TRBJ1-2; 8 positions agree with TRBD1. The V gene's germline CDR1 is MGHRA and CDR2 YSYEKL. The CDR3 consists of 13 residues. CDR3 sequence reads: CASRGQAIYGYTF. The DNA for the CDR3 is TGTGCCAGCAGGGGACAGGCGATCTATGGCTACACCTTC.

The chain links TRBV10-3 to TRBJ2-3; no reliable D call. Trimming removed 6 bases at V and 3 bases at J, with 16 bases between. This CDR3 has 15 amino acids. Germline-derived CDR1 and CDR2 are ENHRY and SYGVKD. DNA of the CDR3: TGTGCCATCAGGCCCCAGCTATCCTCGACAGATACGCAGTATTTT. Translating it yields CAIRPQLSSTDTQYF.

The rearrangement links TRBV25-1 to TRBJ2-5; D could derive from TRBD1 or TRBD2 (5 bases each). The CDR3 covers 13 residues. The V gene lost 1 base and the J gene lost 2 bases, with 5 bases spanning the gap. Germline V CDR1 and CDR2: MGHDK, SYGVNS. The CDR3 DNA is TGTGCCAGCAGTGAATGGGGGCAAGAGACCCAGTACTTC. This encodes CASSEWGQETQYF.

Of note for this clone: Other DNA sequences in the sample encode the same CDR3. V gene TRBV7-9 combines with J gene TRBJ1-1; 10 bases match TRBD1. The J segment lost 6 bases and the V segment lost 4 bases, leaving 8 bases of the junction unmatched. Germline assignment: CDR1 SEHNR and CDR2 FQNEAQ (reference sequence). This CDR3 spans 15 amino acids. The CDR3 nucleotides are TGTGCCAGCAGCTCCAACCGGGACAGGGGTGCTGAAGCTTTCTTT. Amino acids: CASSSNRDRGAEAFF.

V is TRBV6-5 and J is TRBJ2-6; a possible D gene is TRBD1 (5 bases). With 6 bases removed from V and 0 bases from J, the gap between germline ends came to 9 bases. The CDR3 length is 15 residues. Germline lookup yields CDR1 MNHEY and CDR2 SVGAGI. The CDR3 here is CASRLQVSGANVLTF. Written as DNA, the CDR3 is TGTGCCAGCAGACTACAGGTCTCTGGGGCCAACGTCCTGACTTTC.

The rearrangement joins TRBV7-2 to TRBJ2-1, with 7 bases fitting TRBD1. V shed 1 base, J shed 3 bases, and the junction held 3 bases outside the gene matches. CDR3 size: 15 residues. Germline assignment: CDR1 SGHTA and CDR2 FQGNSA. CDR3 sequence: CASSLGGTVYNEQFF. CDR3 in DNA: TGTGCCAGCAGCTTAGGAGGGACAGTCTACAATGAGCAGTTCTTC.

This clone was counted a few times. The J gene is TRBJ2-7, the V gene TRBV5-5; D is uncertain. The V gene's germline CDR1 is SGHKS and CDR2 YYEKEE (reference sequence). V was shortened by 0 bases and J by 4 bases, with 11 bases between the two germline ends. CDR3 length: 14 amino acids. The CDR3 region is CASSLEWTAYEQYF. CDR3 nucleotide sequence: TGTGCCAGCAGCTTGGAGTGGACGGCTTACGAGCAGTACTTC.

The CDR3 sequence: CASRPGPGSGTQYF. CDR3 nucleotide sequence: TGTGCCAGCAGACCCGGACCAGGGAGCGGGACGCAGTATTTT. The J gene is TRBJ2-3, the V gene TRBV27; D is perhaps TRBD2 (6 bases). The CDR3 totals 14 residues. Germline CDR1 and CDR2: MNHEY and SMNVEV (reference sequence). V shed 6 bases and J shed 9 bases, with 19 bases lying between them.